These 15 T cell receptor beta chains share one sample of origin, sequenced in a study of response to subunit inactivated influenza vaccine. In TCRdb, the RT-PCR reads were re-called with MiXCR into one record per CDR3 protein. The sample lists around 580,000 distinct CDR3 sequences; about 10% were seen once. Sequenced here: PBMCs from blood, sampled on the day of vaccination. These receptors were obtained from a man in his forties or fifties who received an inactivated influenza vaccine.

This clonotype appeared a few times. The rearrangement uses TRBV4-2 and TRBJ2-1; D possibly corresponds to TRBD2 (5 bases). CDR3 length: 12 residues. Per the germline V gene, CDR1 is LGHNA and CDR2 is YNFKEQ. V dropped 1 base and J dropped 8 bases, with 6 bases sitting between them. CDR3 bases: TGTGCCAGCAGCCAAGCCGGGGATGAGCAGTTCTTC. Its translation is CASSQAGDEQFF.

This clonotype occurred a few times. The V gene is TRBV6-5, the J gene TRBJ2-3, with 11 nucleotides matching TRBD2. V shed 0 bases, J shed 3 bases, and the junction held 8 bases outside the gene matches. The germline V gene encodes CDR1 MNHEY and CDR2 SVGAGI. The CDR3 totals 18 residues. CDR3 protein: CASSYSGRLAGKTDTQYF. The CDR3 nucleotides read TGTGCCAGCAGTTACTCGGGGCGACTAGCGGGAAAGACAGATACGCAGTATTTT.

This clonotype appeared many times. The germline gene is not matched at one end of the junction; a read error may be the cause. The rearrangement uses TRBV5-1 and TRBJ2-7; 10 bases match TRBD1. The CDR3 totals 14 residues. CDR1 is SGHRS and CDR2 is YFSETQ in the germline V gene. CDR3 DNA: TGTGCCAGCAGCCCCGGGACAGGGGCCTACGAGCAGTACTTC. Protein product: CASSPGTGAYEQYF.

The chain recombines TRBV7-9 with TRBJ2-7; unclear D gene. V lost 4 bases, J lost 2 bases, and 12 bases lay in between. CDR3 length: 14 residues. Germline CDR1 SEHNR, CDR2 FQNEAQ (reference sequence). CDR3 protein: CASSSMGAAYEQYF. CDR3 nucleotides: TGTGCCAGCAGCTCGATGGGTGCCGCCTACGAGCAGTACTTC.

The V and J genes are TRBV7-8 and TRBJ2-3; D gene unclear. Trimming pared 2 bases from V and 2 bases from J, leaving 14 bases between. The CDR3 has 16 amino acids. Looked up from germline, CDR1 is SGHVS and CDR2 is FQNEAQ. The CDR3 loop is CASSLPGLGNTDTQYF. As DNA, the CDR3 is TGTGCCAGCAGCTTACCGGGTTTGGGAAACACAGATACGCAGTATTTT.

The table lists this clonotype with a few counts. The chain uses TRBV27 and TRBJ2-7, with a possible D match to TRBD1 (6 bases). The CDR3 loop spans 14 amino acids. Germline V gene data show CDR1 as MNHEY and CDR2 as SMNVEV (reference sequence). The ends were cut back, 4 bases at V and 3 bases at J, with 13 bases in the middle. CDR3 coding DNA: TGTGCCAGCAGTTCGGGGACAAGACTCTACGAGCAGTACTTC. This encodes CASSSGTRLYEQYF.

This chain joins TRBV6-1 and TRBJ2-7, with 15 bases that match TRBD2. The J segment lost 0 bases and the V segment lost 5 bases, leaving 8 bases of the junction unmatched. CDR3 length equals 18 residues. From germline, CDR1 is MNHNS and CDR2 SASEGT. CDR3 sequence reads: CASSRTGTSGGSSYEQYF. In DNA, the CDR3 is TGTGCCAGCAGTAGGACCGGGACTAGCGGGGGGAGCTCCTACGAGCAGTACTTC.

A few counts support this clonotype. The rearrangement uses TRBV10-1 and TRBJ2-1; 7 bases line up with TRBD1. This CDR3 spans 15 amino acids. Germline loops: CDR1 WNHNN, CDR2 SYGVQD (reference sequence). With V trimmed by 6 bases and J by 8 bases, 13 bases remained unmatched. The CDR3 loop is CASSLGTVSNDEQFF. The CDR3 DNA sequence: TGCGCCAGCAGCCTGGGGACAGTCTCAAACGATGAGCAGTTCTTC.

The V gene is TRBV7-9, the J gene TRBJ2-6; D not certain. The CDR3 runs to 12 residues. V dropped 3 bases and J dropped 8 bases, with 5 bases sitting between them. Germline values: CDR1 SEHNR, CDR2 FQNEAQ (reference sequence). CDR3: CASSFASNVLTF. The CDR3 DNA is TGTGCCAGCAGCTTCGCCTCCAACGTCCTGACTTTC.

On this clonotype itself: Given a much more abundant clone one base away, this may be a read error. The chain links TRBV6-5 to TRBJ2-2; D is possibly TRBD1 (6 bases). This CDR3 region has 18 residues. The germline V gene encodes CDR1 MNHEY and CDR2 SVGAGI. Trimming cost V 0 bases and J 8 bases, with 22 bases left between them. CDR3 in DNA: TGTGCCAGCAGTTACTCATCGTGGCGTCTGGGGGCGTCGGGGGAGCTGTTTTTT. Its translation: CASSYSSWRLGASGELFF.

At least ten counts were recorded for this clonotype. The CDR3 is CASSYGTVIEQYF. CDR3 coding DNA: TGTGCCAGCAGTTACGGAACGGTGATAGAGCAGTACTTC. The chain combines TRBV5-5 with TRBJ2-7; D not resolved. The germline V gene has CDR1 SGHKS and CDR2 YYEKEE (reference sequence). V was cut by 5 bases and J by 7 bases, with 16 bases left in between. This CDR3 region has 13 residues.

This clonotype has only a few counts. The chain combines TRBV6-2 or TRBV6-3 with TRBJ2-4; 10 nucleotides agree with TRBD2. Trimming removed 0 bases from V and 0 bases from J; junction bases left unmatched: 8. This CDR3 region has 19 residues. The V gene's germline CDR1 is MNHEY and CDR2 SVGEGT. CDR3 sequence (DNA): TGTGCCAGCAGTTACTCGCTAGCGGGGGACTTACTAGCCAAAAACATTCAGTACTTC. It yields the protein CASSYSLAGDLLAKNIQYF.

At least ten counts were recorded for this clonotype. The chain joins TRBV6-5 to TRBJ2-3; D ambiguous. The CDR3 has 14 amino acids. Germline loops: CDR1 MNHEY, CDR2 SVGAGI. V lost 0 bases and J lost 0, with 4 bases in between. The DNA of the CDR3 is TGTGCCAGCAGTTACTCGGGTAGCACAGATACGCAGTATTTT. It specifies CASSYSGSTDTQYF.

The rearrangement uses TRBV20-1 and TRBJ2-1; 11 bases agree with TRBD2. Germline loops: CDR1 DFQATT, CDR2 SNEGSKA (reference sequence). Unmatched junction bases numbered 10, after V lost 6 bases and J lost 9 bases. The CDR3 totals 14 residues. The CDR3 here is CSALTSGGPSEQFF. The DNA for the CDR3 is TGCAGTGCCCTTACTAGCGGGGGCCCGAGTGAGCAGTTCTTC.

The rearrangement uses TRBV4-1 and TRBJ1-1, with D possibly being TRBD1 (5 bases). This CDR3 spans 15 amino acids. Germline loops: CDR1 MGHRA, CDR2 YSYEKL. V gave up 0 bases and J gave up 5 bases, with 13 bases separating them. The CDR3 DNA follows: TGCGCCAGCAGCCAAGATGGGTACGGGGGGACTGAAGCTTTCTTT. Translation gives CASSQDGYGGTEAFF.